This record covers a single TCR beta chain. The sample belongs to a study of shared T cell receptors in the human thymus. The data were produced by immunoSEQ multiplex PCR, yet TCRdb's version contains in-frame clones alone and is incomplete. This table holds hundreds of thousands of clones, approximately 87% found once. Germline V gives CDR1 SGHRS, CDR2 YFSETQ. The V end was cut by 7 bases, the J end by 1 base, with 10 bases between. The CDR3 extends over 13 amino acids. This sample was shared with a second study, whose subject was human thymus T cells. That paper states: Donation came from healthy Finnish infants having corrective surgery for congenital heart defects. Biased V and J segment usage appeared in thymus and peripheral blood.

The receptor's source is a boy in the first two years of life with a congenital heart defect. The chain links TRBV5-1 to TRBJ2-3; D call uncertain. The sequenced material came from thymocytes. The CDR3 protein is CASGTRGTDTQYF. The CDR3 region has the DNA TGCGCCAGCGGCACTCGGGGCACAGATACGCAGTATTTT.